This T cell receptor (beta chain) was obtained from a study of regulatory T cells in long-lasting Graves disease. About the study: Over 5 years of antithyroid drugs plus positive TSH receptor antibodies defined persistent Graves' disease. The study, taken as a whole, reports: The study examined only peripheral blood, not thyroid tissue. TRBV28, TRBJ1-2 and TRBJ2-5 were segments that persistent disease favored.

This clonotype was seen a handful of times. The antigen is not known. Arm-PCR of CDR3 regions and iRepertoire HTBI primers were the basis on which TCR beta libraries were built. TCRdb independently ran MiXCR on the multiplex PCR reads; one entry per CDR3 protein. The data contain over 250,000 distinct CDR3 sequences, under 25% of them singletons. Time point here: persistent/refractory GD, antithyroid drugs over 5 years with positive TRAb. With RNA extracted from PBMCs as input, the TCR library was made. The V gene lost 6 bases and the J gene lost 5 bases, with 13 bases spanning the gap. The CDR3 length is 13 residues. From germline, CDR1 is SQVTM and CDR2 ANQGSEA.

Sample: peripheral blood mononuclear cells (PBMCs), taken when the disease was refractory, from a patient treated with antithyroid drugs. The chain links TRBV29-1 to TRBJ1-4; D gene ambiguous. The TCR originated in a female donor with Graves disease. The CDR3 loop is CSVFTEPNEKLFF. CDR3 nucleotides: TGCAGCGTCTTTACAGAGCCCAATGAAAAACTGTTTTTT. The full variable domain, with the rest looked up from reference TRBV29-1 and TRBJ1-4, is SAVISQKPSRDICQRGTSLTIQCQVDSQVTMMFWYRQQPGQSLTLIATANQGSEATYESGFVIDKFPISRPNLTFSTLTVSNMSPEDSSIYLCSVFTEPNEKLFFGSGTQLSVL.